This TCR beta chain was sequenced during a study of blood T cell repertoires in COVID-19. Study in general: From T cells, B-cell-depleted T cells, or PBMCs came the material, which was cDNA or gDNA.

The age range of participants was about 18 to 90 years, with residence in about two dozen US areas. CDR1 SGHRS and CDR2 YFSETQ come from the germline V gene. The ends were cut back, 1 base at V and 3 bases at J, with 4 bases in the middle. This CDR3 has 13 residues. Authors' processing steps: Amplification with reference gene primers provided the estimates of nucleated cell counts. The assay was immunoSEQ multiplex PCR, and TCRdb's table has in-frame clones only and misses some. V and J calls and clone size are copied from that table; D and trimming were computed from the DNA. Of 250,000 to 350,000 clones listed, about 88% are singletons.

The source is a woman between 45 and 65 years old who had recovered from COVID-19. The rearrangement joins TRBV5-1 to TRBJ2-2, with unresolved D. Sequenced: PBMCs or T cells enriched from blood (not recorded which). The CDR3 DNA reads as TGCGCCAGCAGCTTGCCAGACACCGGGGAGCTGTTTTTT. Its translation: CASSLPDTGELFF.